What follows is one T cell receptor beta chain and its context. The antigen remains undetermined. The ends lost 5 bases at V and 5 bases at J; junction bases unmatched: 7. The CDR3 covers 14 residues. Looked up from germline, CDR1 is MNHEY and CDR2 is SVGEGT. This sample was taken from a study of blood T cells in healthy people across ages. General study findings and limits: Across the age range, TCR beta diversity per million T cells fell in a roughly linear way. With unsorted PBMCs, a conclusive comparison of naive versus antigen-experienced cells was not possible. From one million sequenced T cells, diversity estimates were lower bounds.

With a J-beta primer mix and a sample-barcoded 5' primer, a second PCR ran about 7 to 12 cycles. Each sample provided no less than 2.5 million CDR3-containing paired-end reads. From the 5' RACE reads, TCRdb called clonotypes with MiXCR, one entry per CDR3 protein. The repertoire consists of 2 million or so distinct CDR3 sequences, with 49% occurring once and the leading ten covering around 2.1%. The sequencing input was blood. The rearrangement links TRBV6-2 or TRBV6-3 to TRBJ2-7; 9 bases match TRBD1. The sequence came from a woman in her thirties or forties in good health. The CDR3 nucleotides read TGTGCCAGCAGTAAACAGGGGGCGGAGAACGAGCAGTACTTC. Protein sequence: CASSKQGAENEQYF.